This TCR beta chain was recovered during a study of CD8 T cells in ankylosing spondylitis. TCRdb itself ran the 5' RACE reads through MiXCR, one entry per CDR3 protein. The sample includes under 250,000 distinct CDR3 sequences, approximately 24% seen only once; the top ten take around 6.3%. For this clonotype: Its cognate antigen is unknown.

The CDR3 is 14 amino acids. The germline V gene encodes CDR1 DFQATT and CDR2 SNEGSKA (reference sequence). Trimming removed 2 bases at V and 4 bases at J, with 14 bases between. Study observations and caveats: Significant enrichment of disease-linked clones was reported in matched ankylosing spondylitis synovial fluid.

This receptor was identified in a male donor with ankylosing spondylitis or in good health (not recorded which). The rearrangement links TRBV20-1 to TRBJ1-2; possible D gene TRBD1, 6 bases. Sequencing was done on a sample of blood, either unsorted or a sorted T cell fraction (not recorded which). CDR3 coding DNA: TGCAGTGCTAGACCAGATTTGGGGGCCTATGGCTACACCTTC. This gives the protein CSARPDLGAYGYTF.